This TCR beta chain was recovered during a study of blood T cell repertoires in COVID-19. Turning to the study itself: Researchers got acute and convalescent COVID-19 samples from the United States, Italy and Spain. Sources were T cells, B-cell-depleted T cells, or PBMCs; the material itself was cDNA or gDNA.

Authors' analysis steps: By means of reference gene primer amplification, nucleated cell counts were estimated. Libraries were prepared by immunoSEQ multiplex PCR; TCRdb keeps only in-frame clonotypes and omits some of them. That table is the source of V, J and clone size, and D and trimming were worked out from the DNA. The data show around 210,000 clones, with roughly 80% seen just once and 4.5% to 7% held by the top ten. The sequenced sample was peripheral blood. This receptor was identified in a woman aged 65 to 85 with acute or convalescent COVID-19.

CDR3 region: CASSMGTDQETQYF. The CDR3 DNA follows: TGTGCCAGTAGTATGGGGACAGACCAAGAGACCCAGTACTTC. This chain links TRBV19 with TRBJ2-5, with 7 bases lining up with TRBD1. CDR1 and CDR2 from the germline V gene are LNHDA and SQIVND (reference sequence). The CDR3 has 14 residues. The V and J ends lost 3 bases and 0 bases, in that order; junction bases with no gene match: 1.